The 8 T cell receptor beta chains below come from one sample, sequenced in a study of cytomegalovirus exposure and HLA in healthy donors (dated 2017 in TCRdb). The method was the immunoSEQ multiplex PCR assay. For the multiplex PCR, a mixture combining 60 forward primers for TCR Vbeta segments and 13 reverse primers for TCR Jbeta segments was used. TCRdb provides this immuneACCESS table in a form limited to in-frame rearrangements. Some clones are lacking; in checked studies, under half of them reflect an unresolved V gene, and why the rest are absent is not known. The sample contains over 150,000 clones, roughly 70% of them found a single time. Around 2.3% of the sample is held by the ten biggest clonotypes. Sequences were obtained from PBMCs. Receptor source: a man younger than 40 in good health and CMV-seronegative.

This clone turned up a few times. This chain uses TRBV27 with TRBJ1-1, with D unresolved. The V gene lost 5 bases and the J gene lost 0 bases, with 10 bases spanning the gap. The CDR3 covers 14 residues. Germline V gene lookup returns CDR1 MNHEY and CDR2 SMNVEV (reference sequence). The CDR3 bases are TGTGCCAGCAGTCCCCAGGTGATGAACACTGAAGCTTTCTTT. Translation gives CASSPQVMNTEAFF.

This chain connects TRBV10-3 to TRBJ2-3; 9 nucleotides align to TRBD1. CDR1 is ENHRY, CDR2 SYGVKD, per germline. The CDR3 consists of 15 residues. Trimming cost V 3 bases and J 5 bases; bases outside gene matches: 6. The CDR3 loop reads CAISEQGARGDTQYF. The CDR3 region has the DNA TGTGCCATCAGTGAACAGGGGGCGCGGGGAGATACGCAGTATTTT.

The chain is built from TRBV13 and TRBJ2-2; possibly TRBD1 for D (6 bases). Germline V gives CDR1 PRHDT, CDR2 FYEKMQ (reference sequence). This CDR3 region has 13 residues. Trimming removed 4 bases at V and 4 bases at J, with 7 bases between. In nucleotides, the CDR3 is TGTGCCAGCAGCTCGACAGGCACCGGGGAGCTGTTTTTT. Amino acid sequence: CASSSTGTGELFF. The variable domain in full, completed from reference TRBV13 and TRBJ2-2, reads AAGVIQSPRHLIKEKRETATLKCYPIPRHDTVYWYQQGPGQDPQFLISFYEKMQSDKGSIPDRFSAQQFSDYHSELNMSSLELGDSALYFCASSSTGTGELFFGEGSRLTVL.

The chain combines TRBV7-2 with TRBJ1-5; D is uncertain. From germline, CDR1 is SGHTA and CDR2 FQGNSA. The CDR3 is made up of 13 amino acids. Trimming removed 5 bases at V and 4 bases at J, with 9 bases between. The CDR3 here is CASSPRRNQPQHF. The CDR3 DNA reads as TGTGCCAGCAGCCCGAGAAGAAATCAGCCCCAGCATTTT.

The chain combines TRBV30 with TRBJ2-7; maybe TRBD2 (5 bases). CDR3 length equals 13 residues. Germline-derived CDR1 and CDR2 are GTSNPN and SVGIG (reference sequence). Trimming took 2 bases from V and 6 from J, leaving 14 bases between them. The CDR3 here is CAWSLPPSLEQYF. DNA of the CDR3: TGTGCCTGGAGTCTCCCACCTAGCCTCGAGCAGTACTTC.

The chain is built from TRBV30 and TRBJ1-1; 10 bases are a match to TRBD1. The trim removed 3 bases at V and 7 bases at J, leaving 14 bases unmatched. The CDR3 runs 16 residues. Germline V gene sequence: CDR1 GTSNPN, CDR2 SVGIG (reference sequence). The CDR3 coding sequence is TGTGCCTGGAGAGCACCTCTTCCGGGACAGGGGATTGAAGCTTTCTTT. Protein product: CAWRAPLPGQGIEAFF.

V gene TRBV30 combines with J gene TRBJ2-1; 9 bases map to TRBD2. V was pared by 2 bases and J by 3 bases, with 5 bases of the junction left unmatched. Germline assignment: CDR1 GTSNPN and CDR2 SVGIG (reference sequence). The CDR3 consists of 15 residues. The CDR3 DNA reads TGTGCCTGGAGTTTCATAGCGGGGGTCTACAATGAGCAGTTCTTC. Its translation: CAWSFIAGVYNEQFF.

V is TRBV7-9 and J is TRBJ2-7; possible D gene TRBD1, 6 bases. There are 15 residues in the CDR3. The V end lost 7 bases, the J end lost 1 base, and 17 bases lay between the germline ends. The germline V gene has CDR1 SEHNR and CDR2 FQNEAQ (reference sequence). CDR3 in amino acids: CASNTNGQPSYEQYF. CDR3 coding DNA: TGTGCCAGCAACACTAACGGACAGCCGTCCTACGAGCAGTACTTC.